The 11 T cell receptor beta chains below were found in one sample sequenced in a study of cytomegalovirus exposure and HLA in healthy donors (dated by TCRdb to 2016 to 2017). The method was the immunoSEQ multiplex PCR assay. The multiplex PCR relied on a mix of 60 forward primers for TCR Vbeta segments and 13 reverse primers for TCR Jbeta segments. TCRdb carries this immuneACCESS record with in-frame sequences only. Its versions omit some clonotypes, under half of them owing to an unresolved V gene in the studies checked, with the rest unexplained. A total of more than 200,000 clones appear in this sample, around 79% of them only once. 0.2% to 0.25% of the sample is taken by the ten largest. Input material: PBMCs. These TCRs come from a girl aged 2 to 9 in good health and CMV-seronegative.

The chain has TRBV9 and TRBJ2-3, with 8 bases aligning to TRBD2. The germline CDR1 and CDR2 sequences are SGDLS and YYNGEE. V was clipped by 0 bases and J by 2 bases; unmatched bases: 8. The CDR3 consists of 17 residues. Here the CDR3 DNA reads TGTGCCAGCAGCGTAGGGCTAGCGGGTACCGTCACAGATACGCAGTATTTT. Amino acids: CASSVGLAGTVTDTQYF.

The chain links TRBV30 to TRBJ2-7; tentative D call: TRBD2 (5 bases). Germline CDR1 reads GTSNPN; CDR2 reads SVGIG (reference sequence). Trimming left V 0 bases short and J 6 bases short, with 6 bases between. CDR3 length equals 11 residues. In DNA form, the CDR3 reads TGTGCCTGGAGTGTCCGGGGCGAGCAGTACTTC. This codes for CAWSVRGEQYF.

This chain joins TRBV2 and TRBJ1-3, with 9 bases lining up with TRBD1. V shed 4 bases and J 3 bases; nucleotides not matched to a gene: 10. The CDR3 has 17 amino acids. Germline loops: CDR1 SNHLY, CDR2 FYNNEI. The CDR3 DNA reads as TGTGCCAGCAGTGGGGGACAGGGATTGTTGGATGGAAACACCATATATTTT. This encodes CASSGGQGLLDGNTIYF.

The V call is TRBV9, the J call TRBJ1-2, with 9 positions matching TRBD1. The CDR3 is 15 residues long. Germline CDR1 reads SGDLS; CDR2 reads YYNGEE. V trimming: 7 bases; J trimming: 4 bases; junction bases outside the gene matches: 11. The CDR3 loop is CASGNTGGRGYGYTF. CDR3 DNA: TGTGCCAGCGGAAACACAGGGGGCAGGGGCTATGGCTACACCTTC.

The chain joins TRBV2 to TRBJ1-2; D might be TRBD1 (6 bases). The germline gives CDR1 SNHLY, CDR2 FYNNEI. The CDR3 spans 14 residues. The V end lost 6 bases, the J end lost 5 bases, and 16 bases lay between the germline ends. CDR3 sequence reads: CASSERTGYYGYTF. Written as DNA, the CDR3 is TGTGCCAGCAGCGAAAGAACAGGGTATTATGGCTACACCTTC.

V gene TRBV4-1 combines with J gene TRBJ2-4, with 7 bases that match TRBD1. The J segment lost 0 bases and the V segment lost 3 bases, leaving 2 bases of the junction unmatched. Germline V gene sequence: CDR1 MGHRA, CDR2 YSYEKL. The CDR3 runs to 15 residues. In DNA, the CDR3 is TGCGCCAGCAGCCAGAGGGGGCTAGCCAAAAACATTCAGTACTTC. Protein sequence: CASSQRGLAKNIQYF.

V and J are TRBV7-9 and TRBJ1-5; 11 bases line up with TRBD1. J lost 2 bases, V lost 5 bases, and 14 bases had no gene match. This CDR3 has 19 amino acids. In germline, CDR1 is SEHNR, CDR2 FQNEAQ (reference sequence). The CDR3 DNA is TGTGCCAGCAGCCCGGAACCAGGACAGGGGGCCCTTGGCAATCAGCCCCAGCATTTT. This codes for CASSPEPGQGALGNQPQHF.

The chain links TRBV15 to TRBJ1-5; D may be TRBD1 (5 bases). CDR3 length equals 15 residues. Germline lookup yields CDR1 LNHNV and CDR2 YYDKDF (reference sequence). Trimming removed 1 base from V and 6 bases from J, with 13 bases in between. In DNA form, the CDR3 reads TGTGCCACCAGCAGAGTTGAGGGGAGGGGTCAGCCCCAGCATTTT. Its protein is CATSRVEGRGQPQHF.

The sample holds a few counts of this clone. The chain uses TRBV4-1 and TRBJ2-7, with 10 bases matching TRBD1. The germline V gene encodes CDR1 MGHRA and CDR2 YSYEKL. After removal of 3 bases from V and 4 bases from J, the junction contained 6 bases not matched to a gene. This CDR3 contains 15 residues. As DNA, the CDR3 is TGCGCCAGCAGCCAGTCAGGACAGGGGGTATACGAGCAGTACTTC. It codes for CASSQSGQGVYEQYF.

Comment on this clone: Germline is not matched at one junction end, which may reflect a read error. CDR3 sequence reads: CSSSPWNTEAFF. In DNA, the CDR3 is TGTTCCAGCAGCCCTTGGAACACTGAAGCTTTCTTT. This sequence joins TRBV7-9 and TRBJ1-1; unclear D gene. Germline V gene lookup returns CDR1 SEHNR and CDR2 FQNEAQ (reference sequence). The CDR3 runs 12 residues.

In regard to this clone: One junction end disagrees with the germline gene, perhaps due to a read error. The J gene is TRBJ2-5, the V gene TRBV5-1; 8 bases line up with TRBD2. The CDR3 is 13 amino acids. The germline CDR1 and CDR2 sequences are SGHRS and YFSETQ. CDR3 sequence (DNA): TGCGCCAGCAGCTCGGGACTAGAAGAGACCCGGTACTTC. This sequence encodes CASSSGLEETRYF.